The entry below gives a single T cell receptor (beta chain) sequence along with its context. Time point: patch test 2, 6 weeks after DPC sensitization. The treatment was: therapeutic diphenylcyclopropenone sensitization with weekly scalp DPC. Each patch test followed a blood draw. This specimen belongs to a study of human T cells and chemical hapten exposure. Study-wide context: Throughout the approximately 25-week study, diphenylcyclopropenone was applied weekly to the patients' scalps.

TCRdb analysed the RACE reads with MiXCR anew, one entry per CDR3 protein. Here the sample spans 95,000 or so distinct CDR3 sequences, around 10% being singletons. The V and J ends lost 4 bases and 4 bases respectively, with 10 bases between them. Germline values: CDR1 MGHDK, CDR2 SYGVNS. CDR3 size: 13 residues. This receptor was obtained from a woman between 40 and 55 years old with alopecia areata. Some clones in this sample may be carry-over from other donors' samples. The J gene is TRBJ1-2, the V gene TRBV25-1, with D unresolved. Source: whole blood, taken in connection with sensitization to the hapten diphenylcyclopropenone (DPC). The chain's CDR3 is CASSGLASYGYTF. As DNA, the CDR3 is TGTGCCAGCAGTGGATTGGCTTCCTATGGCTACACCTTC.